The present TCR beta chain was sequenced within a study of technical replicates of blood from four donors. Some clones are missing from TCRdb's copy, which holds only in-frame ones; the method was immunoSEQ multiplex PCR. The profile shows over 50,000 clones, 97% of them singletons. The V end was cut by 3 bases, the J end by 0 bases, with 15 bases between. In germline, CDR1 is MDHEN, CDR2 SYDVKM. The CDR3 runs 17 residues. This clone was picked up one time. The TCR sequence derives from a human donor in good health. The rearrangement joins TRBV28 to TRBJ1-5; a weak D match, TRBD1 (5 bases). Sequencing was done on a sample of T cells isolated from PBMCs. The CDR3 DNA reads as TGTGCCAGCAGTTTCATAGACAGTCATTATAGCAATCAGCCCCAGCATTTT. Translated: CASSFIDSHYSNQPQHF.